The 19 T cell receptor beta chains given below trace back to one sample, sequenced in a study of CD8 T cells in Susac syndrome. RNA was extracted with the RNeasy kit, and a quantity of roughly 0.45 to 1 ug was reverse transcribed using random hexamers. MiXCR was run by TCRdb on the immunoSEQ multiplex PCR reads, yielding one entry per CDR3 protein. The sample holds 120,000 to 150,000 distinct CDR3 sequences, about 95% seen once. The source material was CD4+ T cells from PBMCs. These receptors originate from a human donor with multiple sclerosis.

This clonotype appeared a single time. CDR3 sequence reads: CASAILGGRNSNEQFF. The CDR3 DNA sequence: TGTGCCAGCGCAATACTCGGGGGGAGAAATAGCAATGAGCAGTTCTTC. V and J are TRBV7-8 and TRBJ2-1; TRBD2 agrees at 7 bases. The V and J ends lost 8 bases and 6 bases, in that order; junction bases with no gene match: 16. Germline V gives CDR1 SGHVS, CDR2 FQNEAQ. CDR3 length: 16 amino acids.

This CDR3 is CASSSQLQETQYF. The CDR3 bases are TGTGCCAGCAGTTCCCAGCTCCAAGAGACCCAGTACTTC. The V and J genes are TRBV6-2 or TRBV6-3 and TRBJ2-5; D is ambiguous. Germline V gene sequence: CDR1 MNHEY, CDR2 SVGEGT. The CDR3 covers 13 residues. Trimming shortened V by 4 bases and J by 1 base, and 7 bases separated the two germline ends.

DNA for the CDR3: TGTGCCAGCAGTTTTTCTACTGGGAGGGGAGAGACCCAGTACTTC. Its translation is CASSFSTGRGETQYF. This rearrangement joins TRBV27 to TRBJ2-5; 7 bases fit TRBD2. From germline, CDR1 is MNHEY and CDR2 SMNVEV (reference sequence). J gave up 4 bases and V 3 bases, and 8 bases lay outside the gene matches. This CDR3 region has 15 residues.

With respect to this clonotype: The limits of the CDR3 on the DNA are not certain, so only TCRdb's listed CDR3 is given. The CDR3 protein is CASSLAQQSLATENCFF. The V call is TRBV7-9, the J call TRBJ1-4. Germline-derived CDR1 and CDR2 are SEHNR and FQNEAQ (reference sequence). The length of the CDR3 is 17 amino acids, counting both ends.

V and J are TRBV20-1 and TRBJ1-5; 8 nucleotides match TRBD1. Germline assignment: CDR1 DFQATT and CDR2 SNEGSKA (reference sequence). Losses at the gene ends were 5 bases for V and 4 bases for J; bases not matched to a gene: 4. The CDR3 has 13 amino acids. Here the CDR3 reads CSARRGRNQPQHF. The CDR3 DNA follows: TGCAGTGCTCGCAGGGGGCGAAATCAGCCCCAGCATTTT.

This clonotype was counted a single time. The chain employs TRBV9 and TRBJ1-1; 8 bases align to TRBD1. V lost 3 bases and J lost 2; bases outside the gene matches: 9. Germline CDR1 and CDR2: SGDLS and YYNGEE. This CDR3 is built from 16 residues. The CDR3 here is CASSAGQGLPNTEAFF. In DNA form, the CDR3 reads TGTGCCAGCAGCGCCGGACAGGGCCTACCCAACACTGAAGCTTTCTTT. Full variable domain (remainder filled in from reference TRBV9 and TRBJ1-1): DSGVTQTPKHLITATGQRVTLRCSPRSGDLSVYWYQQSLDQGLQFLIQYYNGEERAKGNILERFSAQQFPDLHSELNLSSLELGDSALYFCASSAGQGLPNTEAFFGQGTRLTVV.

The chain is built from TRBV2 and TRBJ2-7, with D possibly TRBD2 on 6 matching bases. The CDR3 consists of 14 residues. Germline V lookup: CDR1 SNHLY, CDR2 FYNNEI. V was shortened by 8 bases and J by 5 bases, with 19 bases between the two germline ends. CDR3 loop: CASHEGGISNEQYF. For the CDR3, the DNA is TGTGCCAGCCATGAGGGAGGTATTAGTAACGAGCAGTACTTC.

The chain couples TRBV4-3 to TRBJ2-1; TRBD1 might be the D (5 bases). The CDR3 spans 15 residues. In germline, CDR1 is LGHNA, CDR2 YSLEER. Trimming shortened V by 0 bases and J by 5 bases, and 11 bases separated the two germline ends. CDR3: CASSQDFGRDNEQFF. For the CDR3, the DNA is TGCGCCAGCAGCCAAGATTTTGGCAGGGACAATGAGCAGTTCTTC.

The chain couples TRBV20-1 to TRBJ2-5, with D possibly matching TRBD2 (5 bases). In germline, CDR1 is DFQATT, CDR2 SNEGSKA (reference sequence). Trimming shortened V by 3 bases and J by 5 bases, and 7 bases separated the two germline ends. The CDR3 is made up of 11 amino acids. CDR3 in amino acids: CSARWEETQYF. CDR3 DNA: TGCAGTGCTAGGTGGGAGGAGACCCAGTACTTC.

The chain links TRBV29-1 to TRBJ2-5; 8 nucleotides line up with TRBD1. CDR3 length: 12 residues. Per germline, CDR1 SQVTM and CDR2 ANQGSEA. CDR3 sequence (DNA): TGCAGTGCTGGACAGGGAAGGGAGACCCAGTACTTC. Its translation: CSAGQGRETQYF.

This chain connects TRBV29-1 to TRBJ2-5, with 9 bases matching TRBD1. Germline-derived CDR1 and CDR2 are SQVTM and ANQGSEA. V was clipped by 6 bases and J by 3 bases; unmatched bases: 14. The CDR3 consists of 16 residues. As DNA, the CDR3 is TGCAGCGTGGTCCCTTTCACCGGGACAGGGAAAGAGACCCAGTACTTC. Its translation is CSVVPFTGTGKETQYF.

This chain connects TRBV24-1 to TRBJ2-1; tentatively, D is TRBD1 or TRBD2 (6 bases each). The CDR3 totals 17 residues. The V gene's germline CDR1 is KGHDR and CDR2 SFDVKD. V was cut by 3 bases and J by 4 bases, with 18 bases left in between. DNA of the CDR3: TGTGCCACCAGTGATGTCTCCGGGGGCCTCAATTACAATGAGCAGTTCTTC. Protein product: CATSDVSGGLNYNEQFF.

This clonotype was seen just once. CDR3 protein: CSVQNRQIFTDTQYF. The CDR3 DNA reads TGCAGCGTTCAAAACCGACAGATCTTCACAGATACGCAGTATTTT. The chain has TRBV29-1 and TRBJ2-3; D possibly corresponds to TRBD1 (5 bases). Trimming cost V 5 bases and J 2 bases, with 17 bases left between them. This CDR3 is 15 amino acids long. CDR1 and CDR2 (germline): SQVTM, ANQGSEA.

This chain connects TRBV27 to TRBJ2-7; D is undetermined. Germline CDR1 is MNHEY and CDR2 is SMNVEV (reference sequence). This CDR3 region has 14 residues. Trimming left V 6 bases short and J 2 bases short, with 14 bases between. The CDR3 DNA reads TGTGCCAGCAGACCGCCAGGTTTCCCCTACGAGCAGTACTTC. This translates into CASRPPGFPYEQYF.

This rearrangement joins TRBV5-1 to TRBJ2-2, with a weak D call TRBD2 (6 bases). The V gene lost 1 base and the J gene lost 6 bases, with 10 bases spanning the gap. Germline CDR1 is SGHRS and CDR2 is YFSETQ. The CDR3 spans 14 residues. The CDR3 bases are TGCGCCAGCAGCTTGCTCGGCGGGGCCGGGGAGCTGTTTTTT. It translates to CASSLLGGAGELFF.

The V and J genes are TRBV29-1 and TRBJ1-5; D is unresolved. The germline V gene has CDR1 SQVTM and CDR2 ANQGSEA. Between the trimmed V and J ends, which lost 6 bases and 2 bases, there was a span of 8 bases. The CDR3 loop spans 12 amino acids. CDR3 in amino acids: CSVKEGNQPQHF. The CDR3 DNA sequence: TGCAGCGTAAAAGAAGGCAATCAGCCCCAGCATTTT.

This clonotype is a singleton in its sample. The chain is built from TRBV6-5 and TRBJ2-1; D not certain. The CDR3 has 13 amino acids. The V end was cut by 0 bases, the J end by 7 bases, with 7 bases between. Germline V gene lookup returns CDR1 MNHEY and CDR2 SVGAGI. The chain's CDR3 is CASSYSIVNEQFF. In DNA form, the CDR3 reads TGTGCCAGCAGTTACTCGATTGTGAATGAGCAGTTCTTC.

The CDR3, as DNA: TGCGCCAGCAGCCAAGATCTATCGGCCGGACAGGGGTGGACAGATACGCAGTATTTT. This sequence encodes CASSQDLSAGQGWTDTQYF. The chain has TRBV4-1 and TRBJ2-3, with 9 bases lining up with TRBD1. The CDR3 extends over 19 amino acids. Germline CDR1 MGHRA, CDR2 YSYEKL. V was clipped by 0 bases and J by 3 bases; unmatched bases: 13.

The CDR3, as DNA: TGTGCCAGCAGTTACGGGCAGGGGAACCAAGAGACCCAGTACTTC. Its protein is CASSYGQGNQETQYF. The chain is built from TRBV6-5 and TRBJ2-5; the D gene is possibly TRBD1 (6 bases). V was shortened by 2 bases and J by 0 bases, with 10 bases between the two germline ends. The germline V gene encodes CDR1 MNHEY and CDR2 SVGAGI. The length of the CDR3 is 15 residues.